This T cell receptor (beta chain) was sequenced for a study of early T cells in non-severe SARS-CoV-2 infection. Study results and limitations: Matching against VDJdb likely underestimated virus-specific expansions, favoring anti-spike CD8.

The V gene lost 2 bases and the J gene lost 12 bases, with 10 bases spanning the gap. Germline-derived CDR1 and CDR2 are SGHVS and FQNEAQ. The CDR3 length is 12 residues. TCRdb called the 5' RACE reads again in MiXCR, with one record for every CDR3 protein. The sample lists 57,000 or so distinct CDR3 sequences; around 12% were seen once. This clonotype was seen ten or more times. As yet, its antigen is unknown. The specimen comprised whole blood, sampled at baseline. The origin of this receptor is an adult who was a healthcare worker with PCR-confirmed SARS-CoV-2 infection or an uninfected control (not recorded which). The donor label of this sample is uncertain. The chain combines TRBV7-8 with TRBJ1-4; D is undetermined. The DNA for the CDR3 is TGTGCCAGCAGCTTATCTCAGAAGCAACTGTTTTTT. Translated, it gives CASSLSQKQLFF.